A single sample is the source of the 28 T cell receptor beta chains below, sequenced in a study of blood T cell repertoires in COVID-19. Sequenced by immunoSEQ multiplex PCR; TCRdb stores in-frame clones only, minus some. This table holds 210,000 or so clones, about 90% found once. Material: peripheral blood. Receptors were obtained from a woman aged 60-75 years with acute or convalescent COVID-19.

The rearrangement joins TRBV5-1 to TRBJ2-3; D is possibly TRBD2 (6 bases). V was trimmed by 3 bases and J by 2 bases, leaving 10 bases between them. The CDR3 totals 14 residues. Germline CDR1 SGHRS, CDR2 YFSETQ. CDR3 region: CASSSGLFTDTQYF. As DNA, the CDR3 is TGCGCCAGCAGCTCGGGACTGTTCACAGATACGCAGTATTTT.

This clone appeared once. CDR3: CAWSVGDPGYTF. CDR3 DNA sequence: TGTGCCTGGAGTGTAGGAGACCCGGGCTACACCTTC. This chain connects TRBV30 to TRBJ1-2, with no clear D. V shed 0 bases and J shed 8 bases, with 10 bases lying between them. This CDR3 spans 12 amino acids. Germline CDR1 is GTSNPN and CDR2 is SVGIG (reference sequence).

The chain couples TRBV11-1 to TRBJ2-3; D gene uncertain. CDR3 length: 13 amino acids. Germline CDR1 and CDR2: SGHAT and FQDESV (reference sequence). With 0 bases removed from V and 5 bases from J, the gap between germline ends came to 6 bases. For the CDR3, the DNA is TGTGCCAGCAGCTTAGCGCTCGGAGATACGCAGTATTTT. Encoded protein: CASSLALGDTQYF.

The chain carries TRBV6-6 and TRBJ2-1; TRBD2 aligns across 8 bases. This CDR3 has 16 residues. V was pared by 5 bases and J by 7 bases, with 13 bases of the junction left unmatched. In germline, CDR1 is MNHNY, CDR2 SVGAGI (reference sequence). CDR3 bases: TGTGCCAGCAGTACTAGCGGAGGGGGGGGTGGTAATGAGCAGTTCTTC. This translates into CASSTSGGGGGNEQFF.

This chain links TRBV7-8 with TRBJ2-1; 7 nucleotides align to TRBD2. Looked up from germline, CDR1 is SGHVS and CDR2 is FQNEAQ. CDR3 length equals 15 residues. V shed 4 bases, J shed 9 bases, and the junction held 12 bases outside the gene matches. CDR3 sequence reads: CASSSRGRGDGEQFF. The CDR3 DNA reads TGTGCCAGCAGCTCCCGGGGCCGGGGGGACGGTGAGCAGTTCTTC. Variable domain in full (rest from reference TRBV7-8 and TRBJ2-1): GAGVSQSPRYKVAKRGQDVALRCDPISGHVSLFWYQQALGQGPEFLTYFQNEAQLDKSGLPSDRFFAERPEGSVSTLKIQRTQQEDSAVYLCASSSRGRGDGEQFFGPGTRLTVL.

The table lists this clone with a count of one. The chain links TRBV7-9 to TRBJ2-7, with 8 nucleotides matching TRBD1. Looked up from germline, CDR1 is SEHNR and CDR2 is FQNEAQ (reference sequence). The CDR3 length is 17 residues. V lost 2 bases, J lost 5 bases, and 14 bases stayed unmatched. CDR3 protein: CASSLRPLSGGQDEQYF. CDR3 nucleotides: TGTGCCAGCAGCTTAAGGCCCCTAAGTGGGGGACAGGACGAGCAGTACTTC.

A single count supports this clone. This chain connects TRBV4-3 to TRBJ1-5, with D tentatively TRBD1 (5 bases). V was clipped by 0 bases and J by 4 bases, with 16 bases between them. This CDR3 spans 17 amino acids. Germline assignment: CDR1 LGHNA and CDR2 YSLEER. CDR3 bases: TGCGCCAGCAGCCAAGAATACGGACAATATAGTAATCAGCCCCAGCATTTT. It encodes CASSQEYGQYSNQPQHF.

The chain recombines TRBV3-1 (or the pseudogene TRBV3-2) with TRBJ2-1, with 9 bases lining up with TRBD1. Per germline, CDR1 LGHDT and CDR2 YNNKEL (reference sequence). V was pared by 5 bases and J by 1 base, with 6 bases of the junction left unmatched. CDR3 length equals 16 residues. The CDR3 loop reads CASSYTDRGSYNEQFF. The DNA of the CDR3 is TGTGCCAGCAGCTACACCGACAGGGGGTCCTACAATGAGCAGTTCTTC.

V and J are TRBV2 and TRBJ2-1, with TRBD2 matching 7 bases. Germline lookup yields CDR1 SNHLY and CDR2 FYNNEI. CDR3 length: 16 residues. Trimming at V came to 1 base and at J to 8 bases, leaving 11 bases not matched to a gene. The CDR3 bases are TGTGCCAGCAGTGAAGGGACTAGTAGGGATGTCGATGAGCAGTTCTTC. Translating gives CASSEGTSRDVDEQFF. The full variable domain, with the rest looked up from reference TRBV2 and TRBJ2-1, is EPEVTQTPSHQVTQMGQEVILRCVPISNHLYFYWYRQILGQKVEFLVSFYNNEISEKSEIFDDQFSVERPDGSNFTLKIRSTKLEDSAMYFCASSEGTSRDVDEQFFGPGTRLTVL.

The rearrangement uses TRBV6-5 and TRBJ1-1, with D perhaps TRBD1 (6 bases). The germline gives CDR1 MNHEY, CDR2 SVGAGI. The CDR3 totals 14 residues. Trimming left V 6 bases short and J 1 base short, with 12 bases between. CDR3 DNA: TGTGCCAGCAGCAACAGGGAGACGAACACTGAAGCTTTCTTT. This translates into CASSNRETNTEAFF.

The count of this clone is one. The V gene is TRBV12-5, the J gene TRBJ2-3; 8 bases match TRBD1. V was clipped by 7 bases and J by 2 bases; unmatched bases: 8. Germline V gene data show CDR1 as LGHNT and CDR2 as FRNRAP. This CDR3 comprises 15 residues. The CDR3 here is CASARGQGLTDTQYF. Here the CDR3 DNA reads TGTGCTAGTGCCCGAGGACAGGGCCTCACAGATACGCAGTATTTT.

The table lists this clone with a count of one. This chain joins TRBV5-1 and TRBJ2-3, with unresolved D. The CDR3 contains 14 residues. V lost 1 base to trimming and J lost 2 bases, with 8 bases between them. From germline, CDR1 is SGHRS and CDR2 YFSETQ. The CDR3, as DNA: TGCGCCAGCAGCTTGTTCGAACTCACAGATACGCAGTATTTT. Its translation: CASSLFELTDTQYF.

The V gene is TRBV19, the J gene TRBJ2-1; TRBD1 matches at 11 bases. Losses at the gene ends were 3 bases for V and 7 bases for J; bases not matched to a gene: 5. The germline gives CDR1 LNHDA, CDR2 SQIVND (reference sequence). There are 15 residues in the CDR3. The chain's CDR3 is CASSIGGQGVNEQFF. The CDR3 DNA follows: TGTGCCAGTAGTATCGGGGGACAGGGGGTAAATGAGCAGTTCTTC.

The gene calls are TRBV6-6 and TRBJ2-3, with 7 bases aligning to TRBD2. The CDR3 length is 21 residues. Germline-derived CDR1 and CDR2 are MNHNY and SVGAGI (reference sequence). The V segment lost 5 bases and the J segment 4 bases; nucleotides outside the gene matches: 27. CDR3 residues: CASSLLKGLAETTLGADTQYF. The CDR3 nucleotides are TGTGCCAGCAGTCTTCTTAAAGGGCTAGCGGAAACAACGCTCGGGGCAGATACGCAGTATTTT.

The chain combines TRBV2 with TRBJ2-7, with TRBD2 identical over 11 bases. The ends lost 4 bases at V and 3 bases at J; junction bases unmatched: 5. The CDR3 consists of 15 residues. Germline V gene data show CDR1 as SNHLY and CDR2 as FYNNEI. Here the CDR3 reads CASSGGLAGIYEQYF. CDR3 DNA sequence: TGTGCCAGCAGTGGTGGACTAGCGGGTATCTACGAGCAGTACTTC.

The chain has TRBV28 and TRBJ1-1; no clear D gene. The CDR3 totals 13 residues. Germline V gene lookup returns CDR1 MDHEN and CDR2 SYDVKM. The DNA for the CDR3 is TGTGCTCACGGCCCCACGGTACAGACTGAAGCTTTCTTT. Translating gives CAHGPTVQTEAFF. The full variable domain, in which reference TRBV28 and TRBJ1-1 provide the parts outside the CDR3, is DVKVTQSSRYLVKRTGEKVFLECVQDMDHENMFWYRQDPGLGLRLIYFSYDVKMKEKGDIPEGYSVSREKKERFSLILESASTNQTSMYLCAHGPTVQTEAFFGQGTRLTVV.

This clone was detected once. The V and J genes are TRBV9 and TRBJ1-4; no clear D gene. CDR3 size: 16 residues. Between the trimmed V and J ends, which lost 3 bases and 4 bases, there was a span of 16 bases. The germline CDR1 and CDR2 sequences are SGDLS and YYNGEE. The CDR3, as DNA: TGTGCCAGCAGCGGGGAGGGCAGTGCCCGTAATGAAAAACTGTTTTTT. This translates into CASSGEGSARNEKLFF.

This chain links TRBV9 with TRBJ1-1; D call uncertain. Trimming shortened V by 1 base and J by 0 bases, and 7 bases separated the two germline ends. The CDR3 runs 14 residues. Germline V gene sequence: CDR1 SGDLS, CDR2 YYNGEE. In DNA form, the CDR3 reads TGTGCCAGCAGCGTATCGCAGGTGAACACTGAAGCTTTCTTT. This gives the protein CASSVSQVNTEAFF.

V gene TRBV28 combines with J gene TRBJ2-5, with a possible D match to TRBD1 (6 bases). Germline V lookup: CDR1 MDHEN, CDR2 SYDVKM. The CDR3 is 15 amino acids. Trimming shortened V by 4 bases and J by 1 base, and 13 bases separated the two germline ends. CDR3 in DNA: TGTGCCAGCAGTTCCGGACAGCCTGGCCAAGAGACCCAGTACTTC. Its protein product is CASSSGQPGQETQYF.

This chain uses TRBV19 with TRBJ1-5; D remains unclear. Trimming stripped 5 bases from V and 0 bases from J, with 20 bases between. The CDR3 covers 18 residues. Germline V gene data show CDR1 as LNHDA and CDR2 as SQIVND (reference sequence). The CDR3 sequence is CASSLGEGLDYSNQPQHF. CDR3 DNA sequence: TGTGCCAGTAGTCTAGGCGAGGGCCTTGATTATAGCAATCAGCCCCAGCATTTT.

CDR3 nucleotides: TGTGCCAGCAGGGAAGGGGTTGGCGGAGCCGGGGAGCTGTTTTTT. It codes for CASREGVGGAGELFF. The rearrangement links TRBV7-2 to TRBJ2-2, with D possibly matching TRBD1 (5 bases). The V gene's germline CDR1 is SGHTA and CDR2 FQGNSA. CDR3 size: 15 residues. V gave up 6 bases and J gave up 6 bases, with 17 bases separating them. Using reference TRBV7-2 and TRBJ2-2 for the parts outside the CDR3, the full variable domain is GAGVSQSPSNKVTEKGKDVELRCDPISGHTALYWYRQSLGQGLEFLIYFQGNSAPDKSGLPSDRFSAERTGGSVSTLTIQRTQQEDSAVYLCASREGVGGAGELFFGEGSRLTVL.

The chain recombines TRBV10-1 with TRBJ1-4, with D unclear. Trimming removed 4 bases from V and 4 bases from J, with 13 bases in between. Germline loops: CDR1 WNHNN, CDR2 SYGVQD (reference sequence). The CDR3 spans 15 residues. The CDR3 here is CASSGPAPGNEKLFF. The CDR3 DNA reads as TGCGCCAGCAGTGGCCCGGCCCCAGGTAATGAAAAACTGTTTTTT.

The V call is TRBV11-3, the J call TRBJ2-5; D perhaps matches TRBD2 (5 bases). This CDR3 has 18 amino acids. CDR1 SGHNT and CDR2 YENEEA come from the germline V gene. V was shortened by 4 bases and J by 2 bases, with 23 bases between the two germline ends. The CDR3 DNA follows: TGTGCCAGCAGCTATGGACTCGGCCCGGGCACGGATCAAGAGACCCAGTACTTC. Residues: CASSYGLGPGTDQETQYF.

The chain links TRBV5-1 to TRBJ2-2; 12 bases fit TRBD1. The germline gives CDR1 SGHRS, CDR2 YFSETQ. The V gene end was trimmed by 8 bases and the J gene end by 4 bases; junction bases not matched to a gene: 9. This CDR3 is 16 amino acids long. The CDR3 sequence: CASLRGQGARTGELFF. The CDR3 DNA sequence: TGCGCCAGTCTAAGGGGACAGGGGGCGCGCACCGGGGAGCTGTTTTTT.

In DNA, the CDR3 is TGTGCCAGCAAGCCGGACAGGGGTAGCAATCAGCCCCAGCATTTT. Amino acid sequence: CASKPDRGSNQPQHF. The V call is TRBV27, the J call TRBJ1-5; 9 bases map to TRBD1. The CDR3 spans 15 residues. V was clipped by 7 bases and J by 0 bases; unmatched bases: 4. The germline CDR1 and CDR2 sequences are MNHEY and SMNVEV (reference sequence).

This clone was counted once. The rearrangement uses TRBV19 and TRBJ1-2; 7 positions agree with TRBD1. Germline CDR1 reads LNHDA; CDR2 reads SQIVND (reference sequence). The CDR3 extends over 15 amino acids. The V gene end was trimmed by 3 bases and the J gene end by 4 bases; junction bases not matched to a gene: 8. The CDR3 coding sequence is TGTGCCAGTAGTATTTATGGGACAGCATCCTATGGCTACACCTTC. This translates into CASSIYGTASYGYTF.

CDR3 sequence: CASSLILGSGGNEQFF. CDR3 coding DNA: TGTGCCAGCAGCCTGATACTAGGGTCTGGTGGCAATGAGCAGTTCTTC. The rearrangement links TRBV14 to TRBJ2-1; maybe TRBD2 (5 bases). V lost 4 bases and J 6 bases, leaving 19 bases between the germline ends. CDR1 is SGHDN and CDR2 is FVKESK in the germline V gene. This CDR3 has 16 amino acids.

The CDR3 spells CASSLTSGGAGDTQYF. DNA of the CDR3: TGTGCCAGCAGCTTGACTAGCGGGGGGGCTGGAGATACGCAGTATTTT. The V gene is TRBV11-2, the J gene TRBJ2-3, with 14 bases identical to TRBD2. This CDR3 has 16 amino acids. V shed 3 bases, J shed 5 bases, and the junction held 4 bases outside the gene matches. In germline, CDR1 is SGHAT, CDR2 FQNNGV. Supplemented by reference TRBV11-2 and TRBJ2-3, the full variable domain reads EAGVAQSPRYKIIEKRQSVAFWCNPISGHATLYWYQQILGQGPKLLIQFQNNGVVDDSQLPKDRFSAERLKGVDSTLKIQPAKLEDSAVYLCASSLTSGGAGDTQYFGPGTRLTVL.